These 11 T cell receptor beta chains were all obtained from the same sample, sequenced in a study of shared clonotypes between healthy human individuals. Clones were read by immunoSEQ multiplex PCR, and TCRdb kept only the in-frame ones, dropping some. This sample yields 1,500,000 or so clones, of which 97% to 99% are seen a single time; about 0.35% belongs to the top ten. The sequencing input was naive CD4+ T cells sorted from blood. Subset given: CD45RA+ positively selected. The receptors stem from a man under 40 in good health.

This chain uses TRBV5-1 with TRBJ1-3, with a tentative D call TRBD1 (6 bases). The germline CDR1 and CDR2 sequences are SGHRS and YFSETQ. The CDR3 sequence is 16 residues long. Trimming removed 3 bases at V and 1 base at J, with 14 bases between. The CDR3 protein is CASSSAGTTSGNTIYF. The CDR3 DNA is TGCGCCAGCAGCTCCGCCGGGACAACTTCTGGAAACACCATATATTTT.

V usage is TRBV6-1 and J usage is TRBJ1-2, with no clear D. Looked up from germline, CDR1 is MNHNS and CDR2 is SASEGT. V was pared by 0 bases and J by 4 bases, with 9 bases between. CDR3 length: 14 residues. The CDR3 region has the DNA TGTGCCAGCAGTGAAGCGAATTCTCGCTATGGCTACACCTTC. It yields the protein CASSEANSRYGYTF.

The chain combines TRBV4-1 with TRBJ2-1, with D perhaps matching TRBD2 (6 bases). This CDR3 contains 14 residues. V dropped 0 bases and J dropped 9 bases, with 12 bases sitting between them. Germline V gene data show CDR1 as MGHRA and CDR2 as YSYEKL. In DNA form, the CDR3 reads TGCGCCAGCAGCCAAGATCGGGGGTTGACTGAGCAGTTCTTC. Amino acids: CASSQDRGLTEQFF.

The J gene is TRBJ1-4, the V gene TRBV5-6; 8 bases agree with TRBD1. Germline assignment: CDR1 SGHDT and CDR2 YYEEEE. The ends lost 1 base at V and 7 bases at J; junction bases unmatched: 9. The CDR3 totals 16 residues. In nucleotides, the CDR3 is TGTGCCAGCAGCTTGAGAGTAGGGGGACAGGTTGAAAAACTGTTTTTT. It specifies CASSLRVGGQVEKLFF. Full variable domain (rest looked up from reference TRBV5-6 and TRBJ1-4): DAGVTQSPTHLIKTRGQQVTLRCSPKSGHDTVSWYQQALGQGPQFIFQYYEEEERQRGNFPDRFSGHQFPNYSSELNVNALLLGDSALYLCASSLRVGGQVEKLFFGSGTQLSVL.

The genes are TRBV4-1 and TRBJ2-3; TRBD1 agrees at 9 bases. This CDR3 has 16 residues. The J segment lost 4 bases and the V segment lost 0 bases, leaving 5 bases of the junction unmatched. The V gene's germline CDR1 is MGHRA and CDR2 YSYEKL. Written as DNA, the CDR3 is TGCGCCAGCAGCCAAGAAGGGACAGGGAACCCAGATACGCAGTATTTT. Protein product: CASSQEGTGNPDTQYF.

V and J are TRBV9 and TRBJ1-3, with 9 bases identical to TRBD1. The CDR3 is 15 amino acids. In germline, CDR1 is SGDLS, CDR2 YYNGEE. V was pared by 4 bases and J by 4 bases, with 6 bases of the junction left unmatched. CDR3: CASSTLTGGGNTIYF. CDR3 DNA sequence: TGTGCCAGCAGCACCCTTACAGGGGGCGGAAACACCATATATTTT. The full variable domain, with the rest looked up from reference TRBV9 and TRBJ1-3, is DSGVTQTPKHLITATGQRVTLRCSPRSGDLSVYWYQQSLDQGLQFLIQYYNGEERAKGNILERFSAQQFPDLHSELNLSSLELGDSALYFCASSTLTGGGNTIYFGEGSWLTVV.

This clone was detected only once. The chain joins TRBV5-1 to TRBJ2-6; either TRBD1 or TRBD2 may supply D (5 bases each). This CDR3 is 17 amino acids long. Trimming removed 0 bases from V and 0 bases from J, with 10 bases in between. Germline-derived CDR1 and CDR2 are SGHRS and YFSETQ. CDR3 in amino acids: CASSLAGRASGANVLTF. As DNA, the CDR3 is TGCGCCAGCAGCTTGGCGGGGCGGGCCTCTGGGGCCAACGTCCTGACTTTC.

The chain uses TRBV18 and TRBJ2-5, with 10 bases fitting TRBD2. The CDR3 runs 16 residues. Germline assignment: CDR1 KGHSH and CDR2 LQKENI. The J segment lost 2 bases and the V segment lost 3 bases, leaving 6 bases of the junction unmatched. This CDR3 reads CASSPLAGALQETQYF. CDR3 bases: TGTGCCAGCTCACCTCTAGCGGGAGCCCTTCAAGAGACCCAGTACTTC.

CDR3 residues: CAISGLGGAGELFF. CDR3 DNA sequence: TGTGCCATCAGTGGGCTAGGGGGAGCCGGGGAGCTGTTTTTT. V usage is TRBV10-3 and J usage is TRBJ2-2, with a weak D call TRBD1 (6 bases). Trimming stripped 4 bases from V and 6 bases from J, with 12 bases between. Germline V gene sequence: CDR1 ENHRY, CDR2 SYGVKD. This CDR3 has 14 amino acids.

The chain uses TRBV6-4 and TRBJ2-1, with a possible D match to TRBD2 (7 bases). The CDR3 totals 15 residues. Trimming left V 5 bases short and J 3 bases short, with 14 bases between. Germline V gene sequence: CDR1 MRHNA, CDR2 SNTAGT. As DNA, the CDR3 is TGTGCCAGCAGTCGCGGGGGCAGAGTCTACAATGAGCAGTTCTTC. Translating it yields CASSRGGRVYNEQFF.

Concerning this clone itself: In the same sample, other DNA sequences code for this CDR3. This rearrangement joins TRBV5-1 to TRBJ2-7; D is undetermined. The CDR3 runs 13 residues. The V end lost 2 bases, the J end lost 3 bases, and 9 bases lay between the germline ends. Germline V CDR1 and CDR2: SGHRS, YFSETQ. The CDR3 nucleotides are TGCGCCAGCAGCTTAGGTTCGGTCTACGAGCAGTACTTC. This translates into CASSLGSVYEQYF.